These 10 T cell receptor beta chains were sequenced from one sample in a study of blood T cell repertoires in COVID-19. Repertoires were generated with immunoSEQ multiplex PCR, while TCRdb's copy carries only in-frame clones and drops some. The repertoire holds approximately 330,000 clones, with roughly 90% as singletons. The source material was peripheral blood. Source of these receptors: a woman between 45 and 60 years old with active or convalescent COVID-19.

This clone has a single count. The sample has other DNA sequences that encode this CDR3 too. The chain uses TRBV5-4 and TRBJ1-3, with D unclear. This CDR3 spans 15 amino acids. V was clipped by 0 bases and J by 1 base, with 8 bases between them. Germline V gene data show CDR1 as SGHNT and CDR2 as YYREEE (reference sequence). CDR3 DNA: TGTGCCAGCAGCTTGGCCGGAGGATCTGGAAACACCATATATTTT. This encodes CASSLAGGSGNTIYF.

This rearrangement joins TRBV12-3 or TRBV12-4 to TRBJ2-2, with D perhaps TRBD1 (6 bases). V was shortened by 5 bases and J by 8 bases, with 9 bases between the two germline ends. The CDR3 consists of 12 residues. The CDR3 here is CASSPGQGELFF. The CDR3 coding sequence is TGTGCCAGCAGTCCTGGACAGGGGGAGCTGTTTTTT.

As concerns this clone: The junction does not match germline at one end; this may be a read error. The DNA for the CDR3 is TGTGCCAGCAGCGAAGGATTTAGCGGGAGAGATACGCAGTATTTT. Amino acids: CASSEGFSGRDTQYF. The chain links TRBV6-1 to TRBJ2-3, with 9 bases matching TRBD2. This CDR3 is built from 15 residues. Germline V gene lookup returns CDR1 MNHNS and CDR2 SASEGT.

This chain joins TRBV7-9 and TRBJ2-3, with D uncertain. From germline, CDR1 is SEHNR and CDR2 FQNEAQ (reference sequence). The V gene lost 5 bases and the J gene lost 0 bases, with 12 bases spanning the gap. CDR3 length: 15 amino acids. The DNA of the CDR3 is TGTGCCAGCAGCCCCAGAAGTGCTAGCACAGATACGCAGTATTTT. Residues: CASSPRSASTDTQYF.

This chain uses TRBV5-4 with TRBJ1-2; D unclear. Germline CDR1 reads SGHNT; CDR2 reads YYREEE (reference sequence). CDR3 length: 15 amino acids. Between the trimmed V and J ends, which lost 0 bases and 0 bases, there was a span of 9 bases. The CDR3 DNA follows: TGTGCCAGCAGCTTGGGGCGCCTAGCTAACTATGGCTACACCTTC. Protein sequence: CASSLGRLANYGYTF.

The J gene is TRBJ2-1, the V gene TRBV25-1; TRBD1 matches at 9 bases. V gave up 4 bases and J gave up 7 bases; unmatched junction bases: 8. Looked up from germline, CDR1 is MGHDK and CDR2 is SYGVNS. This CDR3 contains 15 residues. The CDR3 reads CASSAHGTGKNEQFF. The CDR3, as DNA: TGTGCCAGCAGTGCCCACGGGACAGGGAAAAATGAGCAGTTCTTC. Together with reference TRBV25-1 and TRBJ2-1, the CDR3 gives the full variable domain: EADIYQTPRYLVIGTGKKITLECSQTMGHDKMYWYQQDPGMELHLIHYSYGVNSTEKGDLSSESTVSRIRTEHFPLTLESARPSHTSQYLCASSAHGTGKNEQFFGPGTRLTVL.

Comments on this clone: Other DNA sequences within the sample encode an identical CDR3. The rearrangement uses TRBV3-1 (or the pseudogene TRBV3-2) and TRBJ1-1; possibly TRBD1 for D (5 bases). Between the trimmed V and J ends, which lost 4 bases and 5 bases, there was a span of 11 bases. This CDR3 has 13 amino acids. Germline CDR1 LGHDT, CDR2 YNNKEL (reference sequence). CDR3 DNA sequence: TGTGCCAGCAGCCTAGGCGGGGGGACTGAAGCTTTCTTT. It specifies CASSLGGGTEAFF.

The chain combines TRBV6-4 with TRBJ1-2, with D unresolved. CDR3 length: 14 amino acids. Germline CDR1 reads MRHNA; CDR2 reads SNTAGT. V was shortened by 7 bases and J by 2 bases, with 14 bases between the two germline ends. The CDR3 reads CASIPPRRNYGYTF. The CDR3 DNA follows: TGTGCCAGCATCCCCCCTCGGAGAAACTATGGCTACACCTTC.

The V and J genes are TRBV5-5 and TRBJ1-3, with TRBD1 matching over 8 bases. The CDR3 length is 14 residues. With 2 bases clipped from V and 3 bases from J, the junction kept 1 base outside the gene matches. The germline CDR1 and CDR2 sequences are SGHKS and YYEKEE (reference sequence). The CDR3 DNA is TGTGCCAGCAGCTTTACAGGGGGTGGAAACACCATATATTTT. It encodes CASSFTGGGNTIYF.

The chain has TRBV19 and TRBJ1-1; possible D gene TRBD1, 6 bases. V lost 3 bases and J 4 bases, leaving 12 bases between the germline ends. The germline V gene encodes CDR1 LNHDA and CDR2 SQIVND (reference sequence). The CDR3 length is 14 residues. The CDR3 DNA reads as TGTGCCAGTAGTATTACAGGGCTTGCCACTGAAGCTTTCTTT. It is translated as CASSITGLATEAFF. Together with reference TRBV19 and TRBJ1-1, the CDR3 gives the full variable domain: DGGITQSPKYLFRKEGQNVTLSCEQNLNHDAMYWYRQDPGQGLRLIYYSQIVNDFQKGDIAEGYSVSREKKESFPLTVTSAQKNPTAFYLCASSITGLATEAFFGQGTRLTVV.